One and the same sample provided the 26 T cell receptor beta chains below, sequenced in a study of T cell responses to AZD1222 COVID-19 vaccine. Some clones are missing from TCRdb's copy, which holds only in-frame ones; the method was immunoSEQ multiplex PCR. The sample includes tens of thousands of clones, roughly 93% seen only once; the top ten take about a fifth. Sample: peripheral blood, taken on day 0 of AZD1222 vaccination. The origin of the receptors is an adult in good health.

This chain uses TRBV19 with TRBJ1-1; D uncertain. Germline values: CDR1 LNHDA, CDR2 SQIVND (reference sequence). The CDR3 spans 13 residues. The V end lost 0 bases, the J end lost 5 bases, and 7 bases lay between the germline ends. CDR3 protein: CASSIDGETEAFF. CDR3 nucleotide sequence: TGTGCCAGTAGTATAGACGGGGAGACTGAAGCTTTCTTT.

The rearrangement links TRBV6-5 to TRBJ1-3; D is ambiguous. The ends were cut back, 6 bases at V and 0 bases at J, with 12 bases in the middle. CDR1 is MNHEY, CDR2 SVGAGI, per germline. The length of the CDR3 is 15 residues. The CDR3 nucleotides read TGTGCCAGCAGCCACACAGAGCTCTCTGGAAACACCATATATTTT. Its protein is CASSHTELSGNTIYF.

The V gene is TRBV3-1 (or the pseudogene TRBV3-2), the J gene TRBJ1-2; D is perhaps TRBD1 (5 bases). CDR3 size: 14 residues. Per the germline V gene, CDR1 is LGHDT and CDR2 is YNNKEL (reference sequence). Trimming removed 1 base from V and 4 bases from J, with 10 bases in between. The DNA of the CDR3 is TGTGCCAGCAGCCAAGGTGCGGGGGTCTATGGCTACACCTTC. Its protein is CASSQGAGVYGYTF.

The rearrangement joins TRBV30 to TRBJ1-2, with TRBD1 as a possible D gene (6 bases). V shed 3 bases and J shed 7 bases, with 18 bases lying between them. Germline CDR1 and CDR2: GTSNPN and SVGIG (reference sequence). This CDR3 is built from 14 residues. CDR3 coding DNA: TGTGCCTGGAGAGAATCAGGGGATCCTTTTGGCTACACCTTC. It specifies CAWRESGDPFGYTF.

The chain recombines TRBV27 with TRBJ2-7; unclear D gene. CDR1 MNHEY and CDR2 SMNVEV come from the germline V gene (reference sequence). V gave up 8 bases and J gave up 5 bases, with 16 bases separating them. The CDR3 is 13 residues long. CDR3 loop: CASHTARTHEQYF. Written as DNA, the CDR3 is TGTGCCAGCCATACCGCTAGAACCCACGAGCAGTACTTC.

Here the CDR3 DNA reads TGCGCCAGCAGCCTTTCACCAAACGACCCATCCGGAAACACCATATATTTT. This gives the protein CASSLSPNDPSGNTIYF. This sequence joins TRBV4-3 and TRBJ1-3; unclear D gene. V was pared by 4 bases and J by 4 bases, with 20 bases between. Per germline, CDR1 LGHNA and CDR2 YSLEER. There are 17 residues in the CDR3.

The genes are TRBV12-3 or TRBV12-4 and TRBJ2-3; no firm D call. Trimming took 6 bases from V and 2 from J, leaving 9 bases between them. The CDR3 totals 13 residues. The CDR3, as DNA: TGTGCCAGCAGCCTTGGGAACACAGATACGCAGTATTTT. Amino acid sequence: CASSLGNTDTQYF.

A note on this clone: Other DNA sequences in this sample translate to the same CDR3. The chain uses TRBV7-9 and TRBJ2-7; tentatively, D is TRBD1 (7 bases). CDR3 size: 14 residues. The ends were cut back, 5 bases at V and 0 bases at J, with 11 bases in the middle. Germline V gives CDR1 SEHNR, CDR2 FQNEAQ (reference sequence). In nucleotides, the CDR3 is TGTGCCAGCAGCCCGCGGGACAGCTCCTACGAGCAGTACTTC. This sequence encodes CASSPRDSSYEQYF.

The chain employs TRBV19 and TRBJ1-2; 8 bases are a match to TRBD1. The germline gives CDR1 LNHDA, CDR2 SQIVND (reference sequence). The CDR3 is made up of 16 amino acids. The V segment lost 1 base and the J segment 0 bases; nucleotides outside the gene matches: 4. The CDR3 region is CASSIGRGPTNYGYTF. The DNA for the CDR3 is TGTGCCAGTAGTATAGGCAGGGGGCCCACTAACTATGGCTACACCTTC.

The chain combines TRBV4-3 with TRBJ1-5; D gene unclear. The V end lost 0 bases, the J end lost 2 bases, and 11 bases lay between the germline ends. Germline V gene lookup returns CDR1 LGHNA and CDR2 YSLEER. The CDR3 is 16 amino acids. Here the CDR3 DNA reads TGCGCCAGCAGCCAAGATCATTTCCTAGGCAATCAGCCCCAGCATTTT. Translation: CASSQDHFLGNQPQHF.

This sequence joins TRBV9 and TRBJ1-3; weak D call: TRBD1 (5 bases). The CDR3 is 14 amino acids. The V end lost 0 bases, the J end lost 7 bases, and 11 bases lay between the germline ends. Germline V gives CDR1 SGDLS, CDR2 YYNGEE. DNA of the CDR3: TGTGCCAGCAGCGTAGATGCAGGGAGGAACACCATATATTTT. This gives the protein CASSVDAGRNTIYF.

The chain combines TRBV7-2 with TRBJ2-1; 7 positions agree with TRBD2. Germline V gene data show CDR1 as SGHTA and CDR2 as FQGNSA. The CDR3 contains 15 residues. The V segment lost 1 base and the J segment 4 bases; nucleotides outside the gene matches: 4. The CDR3 reads CASSLGRGSYNEQFF. In DNA form, the CDR3 reads TGTGCCAGCAGCTTAGGGCGGGGGAGTTACAATGAGCAGTTCTTC.

This chain uses TRBV7-2 with TRBJ2-1; no definite D call. V lost 3 bases and J lost 2, with 8 bases in between. The germline gives CDR1 SGHTA, CDR2 FQGNSA. The CDR3 runs 14 residues. The DNA of the CDR3 is TGTGCCAGCAGCTTCCCTGCCGCCTACAATGAGCAGTTCTTC. Translating it yields CASSFPAAYNEQFF. Variable domain in full (rest from reference TRBV7-2 and TRBJ2-1): GAGVSQSPSNKVTEKGKDVELRCDPISGHTALYWYRQSLGQGLEFLIYFQGNSAPDKSGLPSDRFSAERTGGSVSTLTIQRTQQEDSAVYLCASSFPAAYNEQFFGPGTRLTVL.

The rearrangement uses TRBV19 and TRBJ2-7; D is undetermined. The CDR3 covers 14 residues. Trimming cost V 1 base and J 0 bases, with 7 bases left between them. Germline CDR1 and CDR2: LNHDA and SQIVND (reference sequence). This CDR3 reads CASSIAPNSYEQYF. CDR3 DNA: TGTGCCAGTAGTATAGCTCCAAACTCCTACGAGCAGTACTTC.

The gene calls are TRBV9 and TRBJ2-3; 13 bases map to TRBD2. The germline gives CDR1 SGDLS, CDR2 YYNGEE. The CDR3 has 18 amino acids. V shed 4 bases, J shed 4 bases, and the junction held 12 bases outside the gene matches. CDR3 DNA: TGTGCCAGCAGCATCAGTGGGGGACTAGCGGGGACACCAGATACGCAGTATTTT. This sequence encodes CASSISGGLAGTPDTQYF.

This clone was counted only a few times. The chain links TRBV7-9 to TRBJ1-5; D is unclear. V was shortened by 6 bases and J by 4 bases, with 19 bases between the two germline ends. The CDR3 runs to 16 residues. Germline loops: CDR1 SEHNR, CDR2 FQNEAQ (reference sequence). In DNA, the CDR3 is TGTGCCAGCAGTGGTGGCTCTCCTCAGCGGAATCAGCCCCAGCATTTT. The encoded protein is CASSGGSPQRNQPQHF.

V gene TRBV7-9 combines with J gene TRBJ2-5; either TRBD1 or TRBD2 may supply D (5 bases each). The germline gives CDR1 SEHNR, CDR2 FQNEAQ (reference sequence). The CDR3 length is 15 residues. V was cut by 5 bases and J by 2 bases, with 15 bases left in between. The CDR3 reads CASSPEGLLQETQYF. Written as DNA, the CDR3 is TGTGCCAGCAGCCCTGAGGGGCTCCTACAAGAGACCCAGTACTTC.

The chain couples TRBV28 to TRBJ1-1; 8 bases match TRBD1. The CDR3 covers 14 residues. Germline V gene lookup returns CDR1 MDHEN and CDR2 SYDVKM. V trimming: 5 bases; J trimming: 5 bases; junction bases outside the gene matches: 7. Written as DNA, the CDR3 is TGTGCCAGCAGTCCCCAGGGGGCGCGGACTGAAGCTTTCTTT. Its translation is CASSPQGARTEAFF.

This clone was seen only a few times. The CDR3 is CASSQGYYYGYTF. In DNA, the CDR3 is TGTGCCAGCAGCCAAGGTTATTACTATGGCTACACCTTC. The V call is TRBV12-3 or TRBV12-4, the J call TRBJ1-2; D is unresolved. The length of the CDR3 is 13 residues. Trimming shortened V by 6 bases and J by 3 bases, and 11 bases separated the two germline ends.

In this sample, this clone turned up once. This rearrangement joins TRBV18 to TRBJ1-4; TRBD1 might be the D (6 bases). Per the germline V gene, CDR1 is KGHSH and CDR2 is LQKENI. Trimming removed 6 bases from V and 3 bases from J, with 8 bases in between. This CDR3 has 13 amino acids. The CDR3 DNA follows: TGTGCCAGCTCCAGGGGTTCTAATGAAAAACTGTTTTTT. Translating it yields CASSRGSNEKLFF.

By share, this clone ranks as medium-sized. This rearrangement joins TRBV19 to TRBJ2-2, with 8 bases identical to TRBD1. Germline V CDR1 and CDR2: LNHDA, SQIVND (reference sequence). Trimming removed 5 bases from V and 3 bases from J; junction bases left unmatched: 5. This CDR3 spans 15 amino acids. CDR3 bases: TGTGCCAGTAGTGCCGGGACAGGCTACACCGGGGAGCTGTTTTTT. Residues: CASSAGTGYTGELFF.

The chain combines TRBV3-1 (or the pseudogene TRBV3-2) with TRBJ2-3, with TRBD2 matching over 8 bases. Germline V gene data show CDR1 as LGHDT and CDR2 as YNNKEL (reference sequence). Trimming removed 7 bases from V and 2 bases from J; junction bases left unmatched: 8. The CDR3 contains 15 residues. The CDR3 loop reads CASTYSGADTDTQYF. The CDR3, as DNA: TGTGCCAGCACCTATAGCGGGGCGGACACAGATACGCAGTATTTT.

The rearrangement uses TRBV5-4 and TRBJ1-4, with 7 bases lining up with TRBD1. Trimming at V came to 5 bases and at J to 4 bases, leaving 5 bases not matched to a gene. Germline V gene data show CDR1 as SGHNT and CDR2 as YYREEE (reference sequence). The CDR3 spans 14 residues. CDR3 nucleotides: TGTGCCAGCAGTACCGGGACAGATAATGAAAAACTGTTTTTT. It encodes CASSTGTDNEKLFF.

The chain has TRBV9 and TRBJ1-1, with a tentative D call TRBD1 (6 bases). V shed 3 bases and J shed 7 bases, with 22 bases lying between them. The CDR3 contains 16 residues. CDR1 and CDR2 (germline): SGDLS, YYNGEE. The DNA of the CDR3 is TGTGCCAGCAGCGCAGGGGACGGGCGATCTATTCTTGAAGCTTTCTTT. This gives the protein CASSAGDGRSILEAFF.

The genes are TRBV28 and TRBJ2-7; 8 bases map to TRBD1. CDR3 length: 14 amino acids. Per the germline V gene, CDR1 is MDHEN and CDR2 is SYDVKM. Trimming cost V 6 bases and J 2 bases; bases outside gene matches: 6. The CDR3 is CASRRGQAAYEQYF. As DNA, the CDR3 is TGTGCCAGCAGGAGGGGACAGGCCGCCTACGAGCAGTACTTC. Complete variable domain (other parts from reference TRBV28 and TRBJ2-7): DVKVTQSSRYLVKRTGEKVFLECVQDMDHENMFWYRQDPGLGLRLIYFSYDVKMKEKGDIPEGYSVSREKKERFSLILESASTNQTSMYLCASRRGQAAYEQYFGPGTRLTVT.

V is TRBV7-3 and J is TRBJ1-1; D is ambiguous. The germline V gene encodes CDR1 SGHTA and CDR2 FQGTGA. V was clipped by 5 bases and J by 2 bases, with 15 bases between them. CDR3 size: 15 residues. CDR3 in amino acids: CASSPPGEYNTEAFF. CDR3 bases: TGTGCCAGCAGCCCCCCAGGAGAGTACAACACTGAAGCTTTCTTT. Complete variable domain (other parts from reference TRBV7-3 and TRBJ1-1): GAGVSQTPSNKVTEKGKYVELRCDPISGHTALYWYRQSLGQGPEFLIYFQGTGAADDSGLPNDRFFAVRPEGSVSTLKIQRTERGDSAVYLCASSPPGEYNTEAFFGQGTRLTVV.